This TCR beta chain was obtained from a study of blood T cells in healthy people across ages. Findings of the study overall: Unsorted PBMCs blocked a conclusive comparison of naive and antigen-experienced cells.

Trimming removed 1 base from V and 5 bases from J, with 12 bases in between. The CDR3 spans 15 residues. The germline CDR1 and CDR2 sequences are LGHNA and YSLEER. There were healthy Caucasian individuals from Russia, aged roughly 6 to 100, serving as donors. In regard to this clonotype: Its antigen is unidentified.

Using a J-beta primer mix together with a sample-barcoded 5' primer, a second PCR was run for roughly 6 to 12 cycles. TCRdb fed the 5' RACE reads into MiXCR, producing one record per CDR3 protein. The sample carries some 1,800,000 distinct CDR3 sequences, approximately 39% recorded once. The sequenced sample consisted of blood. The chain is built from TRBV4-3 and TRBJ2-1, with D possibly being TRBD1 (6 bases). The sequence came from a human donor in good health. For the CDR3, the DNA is TGCGCCAGCAGCCAAGGTCCAGGGGAAAACAATGAGCAGTTCTTC. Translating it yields CASSQGPGENNEQFF.